These T cell receptor beta chains were read from a single sample in a study of blood T cell repertoires in COVID-19. Some clones are missing from TCRdb's copy, which holds only in-frame ones; the method was immunoSEQ multiplex PCR. This table holds fewer than 200,000 clones, about 79% found once. The sequenced material came from peripheral blood. These receptors originate from a woman aged 70 to 79 with acute or convalescent COVID-19. Both conserved end residues are part of each CDR3. D genes are given only for firm matches. Some rows mark clone size as missing; the rest say once, few, many or name a class of expanded clone.

cdr3_length: 19; clone_size: -; v_call: TRBV5-1; j_call: TRBJ1-3; d_call: -; cdr3_aa: CASSPLGQGRLTSGNTIYF; cdr3_nt: TGCGCCAGCAGCCCCTTGGGTCAGGGGAGACTCACATCGGGAAACACCATATATTTT
cdr3_length: 13; clone_size: many; v_call: TRBV6-5; j_call: TRBJ1-6; d_call: -; cdr3_aa: CASARSDNSPLHF; cdr3_nt: TGTGCCAGTGCCCGCAGTGATAATTCACCCCTCCACTTT
cdr3_length: 15; clone_size: -; v_call: TRBV7-3; j_call: TRBJ2-1; d_call: -; cdr3_aa: CASSPVGNVYNEQFF; cdr3_nt: TGTGCCAGCAGCCCTGTCGGTAATGTTTACAATGAGCAGTTCTTC
cdr3_length: 15; clone_size: -; v_call: TRBV7-2; j_call: TRBJ1-3; d_call: -; cdr3_aa: CASSPTVISGNTIYF; cdr3_nt: TGTGCCAGCAGCCCTACAGTCATATCTGGAAACACCATATATTTT
cdr3_length: 15; clone_size: -; v_call: TRBV19; j_call: TRBJ2-7; d_call: -; cdr3_aa: CASSVMGDNPYEQYF; cdr3_nt: TGTGCCAGTAGTGTCATGGGGGACAATCCCTACGAGCAGTACTTC
cdr3_length: 12; clone_size: -; v_call: TRBV6-6; j_call: TRBJ2-5; d_call: -; cdr3_aa: CASMSGQETQYF; cdr3_nt: TGTGCCAGCATGTCAGGTCAAGAGACCCAGTACTTC
cdr3_length: 15; clone_size: -; v_call: TRBV7-8; j_call: TRBJ2-7; d_call: -; cdr3_aa: CASSPQLAGGYEQYF; cdr3_nt: TGTGCCAGCAGCCCACAACTAGCTGGGGGATACGAGCAGTACTTC
cdr3_length: 14; clone_size: -; v_call: TRBV2; j_call: TRBJ1-3; d_call: -; cdr3_aa: CASTHGAETNTIYF; cdr3_nt: TGTGCCAGCACCCATGGGGCAGAAACAAACACCATATATTTT
cdr3_length: 15; clone_size: -; v_call: TRBV6-4; j_call: TRBJ2-1; d_call: TRBD2; cdr3_aa: CASRVTSGSPNEQFF; cdr3_nt: TGTGCCAGCAGAGTCACTAGCGGGAGTCCAAATGAGCAGTTCTTC
cdr3_length: 16; clone_size: -; v_call: TRBV19; j_call: TRBJ2-3; d_call: -; cdr3_aa: CASSIVGTLGTDTQYF; cdr3_nt: TGTGCCAGTAGTATAGTCGGGACTCTGGGCACAGATACGCAGTATTTT
cdr3_length: 12; clone_size: -; v_call: TRBV2; j_call: TRBJ2-7; d_call: TRBD1; cdr3_aa: CASRTGAYEQYF; cdr3_nt: TGTGCCAGCAGGACAGGGGCCTACGAGCAGTACTTC
cdr3_length: 17; clone_size: -; v_call: TRBV9; j_call: TRBJ2-1; d_call: TRBD2; cdr3_aa: CASSVAGGRALNTEQFF; cdr3_nt: TGTGCCAGCAGCGTAGCGGGCGGGAGGGCCCTGAATACTGAGCAGTTCTTC
cdr3_length: 16; clone_size: -; v_call: TRBV18; j_call: TRBJ2-2; d_call: TRBD1; cdr3_aa: CASSFATGLAHGELFF; cdr3_nt: TGTGCCAGCTCATTCGCGACAGGGCTTGCGCACGGGGAGCTGTTTTTT
cdr3_length: 14; clone_size: -; v_call: TRBV2; j_call: TRBJ1-4; d_call: TRBD1; cdr3_aa: CASRGTATIEKLFF; cdr3_nt: TGTGCCAGCAGAGGGACAGCCACGATAGAAAAACTGTTTTTT
cdr3_length: 13; clone_size: -; v_call: TRBV6-5; j_call: TRBJ2-1; d_call: -; cdr3_aa: CASRKSGRNEQFF; cdr3_nt: TGTGCCAGCAGAAAAAGCGGGCGCAATGAGCAGTTCTTC
cdr3_length: 16; clone_size: -; v_call: TRBV18; j_call: TRBJ2-1; d_call: TRBD2; cdr3_aa: CASSPNGLAGYNEQFF; cdr3_nt: TGTGCCAGCTCACCAAACGGACTAGCTGGATACAATGAGCAGTTCTTC
cdr3_length: 15; clone_size: -; v_call: TRBV19; j_call: TRBJ2-3; d_call: TRBD1; cdr3_aa: CASSQQGIETDTQYF; cdr3_nt: TGTGCCAGTAGCCAACAGGGGATCGAGACAGATACGCAGTATTTT
cdr3_length: 16; clone_size: few; v_call: TRBV3-1/TRBV3-2; j_call: TRBJ2-7; d_call: TRBD1; cdr3_aa: CASSQRQGHGTYEQYF; cdr3_nt: TGTGCCAGCAGCCAAAGACAGGGACACGGAACCTACGAGCAGTACTTC
cdr3_length: 21; clone_size: -; v_call: TRBV28; j_call: TRBJ2-2; d_call: TRBD2; cdr3_aa: CASSLFFPGLAGTVGPGELFF; cdr3_nt: TGTGCCAGCAGTTTATTTTTCCCAGGACTAGCGGGAACGGTAGGGCCCGGGGAGCTGTTTTTT
cdr3_length: 18; clone_size: -; v_call: TRBV7-9; j_call: TRBJ2-7; d_call: TRBD2; cdr3_aa: CASSYGGHSGKSSYEQYF; cdr3_nt: TGTGCCAGCAGCTACGGAGGACATAGCGGGAAGAGCTCCTACGAGCAGTACTTC
cdr3_length: 11; clone_size: -; v_call: TRBV2; j_call: TRBJ1-2; d_call: -; cdr3_aa: CASRSLQGLTF; cdr3_nt: TGTGCCAGCAGGTCCTTACAGGGCCTCACCTTC
cdr3_length: 16; clone_size: -; v_call: TRBV6-5; j_call: TRBJ2-7; d_call: TRBD1; cdr3_aa: CASSYSGPRQGYEQYF; cdr3_nt: TGTGCCAGCAGTTACTCAGGACCAAGACAGGGCTACGAGCAGTACTTC
cdr3_length: 17; clone_size: few; v_call: TRBV27; j_call: TRBJ2-2; d_call: TRBD2; cdr3_aa: CASIRGLAGVGTGELFF; cdr3_nt: TGTGCCAGCATTAGGGGACTAGCGGGAGTCGGAACCGGGGAGCTGTTTTTT
cdr3_length: 14; clone_size: -; v_call: TRBV7-2; j_call: TRBJ2-3; d_call: -; cdr3_aa: CASSLSGSTDTQYF; cdr3_nt: TGTGCCAGCAGCTTATCGGGGAGTACAGATACGCAGTATTTT
cdr3_length: 14; clone_size: once; v_call: TRBV10-2; j_call: TRBJ2-1; d_call: TRBD2; cdr3_aa: CASSDLLAANEQFF; cdr3_nt: TGCGCCAGCAGTGACCTCCTAGCGGCCAATGAGCAGTTCTTC
cdr3_length: 14; clone_size: -; v_call: TRBV7-9; j_call: TRBJ1-1; d_call: TRBD1; cdr3_aa: CASTQGTGNTEAFF; cdr3_nt: TGTGCCAGCACCCAGGGGACAGGGAACACTGAAGCTTTCTTT
cdr3_length: 15; clone_size: -; v_call: TRBV5-1; j_call: TRBJ2-1; d_call: TRBD2; cdr3_aa: CASSLATSDYNEQFF; cdr3_nt: TGCGCCAGCAGCTTGGCTACTAGCGACTACAATGAGCAGTTCTTC
cdr3_length: 16; clone_size: -; v_call: TRBV19; j_call: TRBJ1-5; d_call: -; cdr3_aa: CASSIVSGTSNQPQHF; cdr3_nt: TGTGCCAGTAGTATCGTTTCCGGGACAAGCAATCAGCCCCAGCATTTT
cdr3_length: 15; clone_size: -; v_call: TRBV7-2; j_call: TRBJ1-5; d_call: -; cdr3_aa: CASSLAAGSNQPQHF; cdr3_nt: TGTGCCAGCAGCTTGGCGGCAGGGAGCAATCAGCCCCAGCATTTT
cdr3_length: 13; clone_size: -; v_call: TRBV12-3/TRBV12-4; j_call: TRBJ1-1; d_call: -; cdr3_aa: CASTHGGSTEAFF; cdr3_nt: TGTGCCAGTACCCATGGAGGATCCACTGAAGCTTTCTTT
cdr3_length: 14; clone_size: -; v_call: TRBV3-1/TRBV3-2; j_call: TRBJ2-3; d_call: -; cdr3_aa: CASSSRGNTDTQYF; cdr3_nt: TGTGCCAGCAGCTCCCGGGGAAACACAGATACGCAGTATTTT
cdr3_length: 14; clone_size: -; v_call: TRBV30; j_call: TRBJ2-7; d_call: -; cdr3_aa: CAWREWGTSYEQYF; cdr3_nt: TGTGCCTGGAGGGAATGGGGCACGTCCTACGAGCAGTACTTC
cdr3_length: 16; clone_size: -; v_call: TRBV3-1/TRBV3-2; j_call: TRBJ1-2; d_call: -; cdr3_aa: CASSQGVRRSNYGYTF; cdr3_nt: TGTGCCAGCAGCCAAGGGGTTCGGCGGAGTAACTATGGCTACACCTTC
cdr3_length: 15; clone_size: few; v_call: TRBV5-1; j_call: TRBJ2-6; d_call: -; cdr3_aa: CASSLARPGANVLTF; cdr3_nt: TGCGCCAGCAGCTTGGCCAGGCCCGGGGCCAACGTCCTGACTTTC
cdr3_length: 15; clone_size: -; v_call: TRBV4-1; j_call: TRBJ2-7; d_call: -; cdr3_aa: CASSQGDRRRVEQYF; cdr3_nt: TGCGCCAGCAGCCAAGGAGACAGGAGACGGGTCGAGCAGTACTTC
cdr3_length: 14; clone_size: -; v_call: TRBV30; j_call: TRBJ2-1; d_call: -; cdr3_aa: CACSDSYSYNEQFF; cdr3_nt: TGTGCCTGCTCGGACTCCTACTCCTACAATGAGCAGTTCTTC
cdr3_length: 16; clone_size: once; v_call: TRBV18; j_call: TRBJ1-2; d_call: -; cdr3_aa: CASSPPGGRGGGGYTF; cdr3_nt: TGTGCCAGCTCCCCCCCCGGGGGGCGCGGTGGCGGTGGCTACACCTTC
cdr3_length: 19; clone_size: -; v_call: TRBV24-1; j_call: TRBJ2-3; d_call: TRBD2; cdr3_aa: CATSAASGRSKGRSGTQYF; cdr3_nt: TGTGCCACCAGTGCTGCTAGCGGGAGGTCAAAAGGGAGGAGCGGTACGCAGTATTTT
cdr3_length: 15; clone_size: -; v_call: TRBV19; j_call: TRBJ2-1; d_call: -; cdr3_aa: CAQNRSRESYNEQFF; cdr3_nt: TGTGCCCAAAACAGGTCACGGGAGTCCTACAATGAGCAGTTCTTC
cdr3_length: 15; clone_size: -; v_call: TRBV9; j_call: TRBJ2-7; d_call: TRBD2; cdr3_aa: CASSVQAGVRDEQYF; cdr3_nt: TGTGCCAGCAGCGTGCAAGCGGGAGTCAGGGACGAGCAGTACTTC
cdr3_length: 16; clone_size: -; v_call: TRBV9; j_call: TRBJ1-6; d_call: TRBD1; cdr3_aa: CASSATGGSYNSPLHF; cdr3_nt: TGTGCCAGCAGCGCGACAGGGGGCTCCTATAATTCACCCCTCCACTTT
cdr3_length: 14; clone_size: -; v_call: TRBV2; j_call: TRBJ2-2; d_call: -; cdr3_aa: CASSGGLGTGELFF; cdr3_nt: TGTGCCAGCAGTGGGGGGCTCGGCACCGGGGAGCTGTTTTTT
cdr3_length: 15; clone_size: once; v_call: TRBV2; j_call: TRBJ2-5; d_call: -; cdr3_aa: CASSESQGSWETQYF; cdr3_nt: TGTGCCAGCAGTGAATCCCAGGGCTCATGGGAGACCCAGTACTTC
cdr3_length: 14; clone_size: -; v_call: TRBV6-6; j_call: TRBJ1-5; d_call: -; cdr3_aa: CASSTPGEVQPQHF; cdr3_nt: TGTGCCAGCAGTACCCCAGGGGAAGTACAGCCCCAGCATTTT
cdr3_length: 14; clone_size: -; v_call: TRBV5-5; j_call: TRBJ2-1; d_call: TRBD1; cdr3_aa: CASSEGQSYNEQFF; cdr3_nt: TGTGCCAGCAGCGAGGGACAGAGTTACAATGAGCAGTTCTTC
cdr3_length: 13; clone_size: -; v_call: TRBV9; j_call: TRBJ2-1; d_call: -; cdr3_aa: CASMPGTFNEQFF; cdr3_nt: TGTGCCAGCATGCCCGGGACTTTTAATGAGCAGTTCTTC
cdr3_length: 12; clone_size: few; v_call: TRBV7-2; j_call: TRBJ2-5; d_call: -; cdr3_aa: CASSSLSTTQYF; cdr3_nt: TGTGCCAGCAGCTCCCTCTCTACGACCCAGTACTTC
cdr3_length: 13; clone_size: few; v_call: TRBV7-9; j_call: TRBJ1-1; d_call: -; cdr3_aa: CASTPPGDTEAFF; cdr3_nt: TGTGCCAGCACCCCCCCGGGAGACACTGAAGCTTTCTTT
cdr3_length: 16; clone_size: -; v_call: TRBV5-5; j_call: TRBJ2-1; d_call: TRBD2; cdr3_aa: CASSLRTSGSKDEQFF; cdr3_nt: TGTGCCAGCAGCTTGAGGACTAGCGGGAGCAAGGATGAGCAGTTCTTC
cdr3_length: 14; clone_size: -; v_call: TRBV5-1; j_call: TRBJ2-5; d_call: -; cdr3_aa: CASSDGGSQETQYF; cdr3_nt: TGCGCCAGCAGCGACGGCGGTAGCCAAGAGACCCAGTACTTC
cdr3_length: 16; clone_size: -; v_call: TRBV7-2; j_call: TRBJ2-3; d_call: TRBD2; cdr3_aa: CASSLVGTSSSDTQYF; cdr3_nt: TGTGCCAGCAGCTTAGTGGGGACTAGCTCCTCAGATACGCAGTATTTT
cdr3_length: 15; clone_size: -; v_call: TRBV3-1/TRBV3-2; j_call: TRBJ2-7; d_call: TRBD1; cdr3_aa: CASSQSPGGIYEQYF; cdr3_nt: TGTGCCAGCAGCCAGTCCCCAGGGGGCATCTACGAGCAGTACTTC
cdr3_length: 16; clone_size: -; v_call: TRBV9; j_call: TRBJ2-3; d_call: TRBD2; cdr3_aa: CASSASGGGTTDTQYF; cdr3_nt: TGTGCCAGCAGCGCCTCCGGCGGGGGGACCACAGATACGCAGTATTTT
cdr3_length: 16; clone_size: -; v_call: TRBV20-1; j_call: TRBJ2-7; d_call: TRBD2; cdr3_aa: CSASTASGDLTYEQYF; cdr3_nt: TGCAGTGCTAGTACGGCTAGCGGGGATCTTACCTACGAGCAGTACTTC
cdr3_length: 17; clone_size: -; v_call: TRBV2; j_call: TRBJ1-5; d_call: -; cdr3_aa: CASSEVRQGSSNQPQHF; cdr3_nt: TGTGCCAGCAGTGAAGTACGGCAGGGAAGTAGCAATCAGCCCCAGCATTTT
cdr3_length: 15; clone_size: -; v_call: TRBV6-6; j_call: TRBJ1-2; d_call: TRBD1; cdr3_aa: CASSFRGQGNYGYTF; cdr3_nt: TGTGCCAGCAGTTTTCGAGGACAGGGAAACTATGGCTACACCTTC
cdr3_length: 14; clone_size: -; v_call: TRBV19; j_call: TRBJ1-5; d_call: -; cdr3_aa: CASSKSGEVQPQHF; cdr3_nt: TGTGCCAGTAGTAAAAGCGGTGAGGTGCAGCCCCAGCATTTT
cdr3_length: 15; clone_size: -; v_call: TRBV11-2; j_call: TRBJ2-7; d_call: -; cdr3_aa: CASSLLRSVSYEQYF; cdr3_nt: TGTGCCAGCAGCTTACTTCGGAGCGTCTCCTACGAGCAGTACTTC
cdr3_length: 16; clone_size: -; v_call: TRBV28; j_call: TRBJ2-7; d_call: TRBD1; cdr3_aa: CASSPYPTGIPYEQYF; cdr3_nt: TGTGCCAGCAGTCCATACCCGACAGGGATCCCCTACGAGCAGTACTTC